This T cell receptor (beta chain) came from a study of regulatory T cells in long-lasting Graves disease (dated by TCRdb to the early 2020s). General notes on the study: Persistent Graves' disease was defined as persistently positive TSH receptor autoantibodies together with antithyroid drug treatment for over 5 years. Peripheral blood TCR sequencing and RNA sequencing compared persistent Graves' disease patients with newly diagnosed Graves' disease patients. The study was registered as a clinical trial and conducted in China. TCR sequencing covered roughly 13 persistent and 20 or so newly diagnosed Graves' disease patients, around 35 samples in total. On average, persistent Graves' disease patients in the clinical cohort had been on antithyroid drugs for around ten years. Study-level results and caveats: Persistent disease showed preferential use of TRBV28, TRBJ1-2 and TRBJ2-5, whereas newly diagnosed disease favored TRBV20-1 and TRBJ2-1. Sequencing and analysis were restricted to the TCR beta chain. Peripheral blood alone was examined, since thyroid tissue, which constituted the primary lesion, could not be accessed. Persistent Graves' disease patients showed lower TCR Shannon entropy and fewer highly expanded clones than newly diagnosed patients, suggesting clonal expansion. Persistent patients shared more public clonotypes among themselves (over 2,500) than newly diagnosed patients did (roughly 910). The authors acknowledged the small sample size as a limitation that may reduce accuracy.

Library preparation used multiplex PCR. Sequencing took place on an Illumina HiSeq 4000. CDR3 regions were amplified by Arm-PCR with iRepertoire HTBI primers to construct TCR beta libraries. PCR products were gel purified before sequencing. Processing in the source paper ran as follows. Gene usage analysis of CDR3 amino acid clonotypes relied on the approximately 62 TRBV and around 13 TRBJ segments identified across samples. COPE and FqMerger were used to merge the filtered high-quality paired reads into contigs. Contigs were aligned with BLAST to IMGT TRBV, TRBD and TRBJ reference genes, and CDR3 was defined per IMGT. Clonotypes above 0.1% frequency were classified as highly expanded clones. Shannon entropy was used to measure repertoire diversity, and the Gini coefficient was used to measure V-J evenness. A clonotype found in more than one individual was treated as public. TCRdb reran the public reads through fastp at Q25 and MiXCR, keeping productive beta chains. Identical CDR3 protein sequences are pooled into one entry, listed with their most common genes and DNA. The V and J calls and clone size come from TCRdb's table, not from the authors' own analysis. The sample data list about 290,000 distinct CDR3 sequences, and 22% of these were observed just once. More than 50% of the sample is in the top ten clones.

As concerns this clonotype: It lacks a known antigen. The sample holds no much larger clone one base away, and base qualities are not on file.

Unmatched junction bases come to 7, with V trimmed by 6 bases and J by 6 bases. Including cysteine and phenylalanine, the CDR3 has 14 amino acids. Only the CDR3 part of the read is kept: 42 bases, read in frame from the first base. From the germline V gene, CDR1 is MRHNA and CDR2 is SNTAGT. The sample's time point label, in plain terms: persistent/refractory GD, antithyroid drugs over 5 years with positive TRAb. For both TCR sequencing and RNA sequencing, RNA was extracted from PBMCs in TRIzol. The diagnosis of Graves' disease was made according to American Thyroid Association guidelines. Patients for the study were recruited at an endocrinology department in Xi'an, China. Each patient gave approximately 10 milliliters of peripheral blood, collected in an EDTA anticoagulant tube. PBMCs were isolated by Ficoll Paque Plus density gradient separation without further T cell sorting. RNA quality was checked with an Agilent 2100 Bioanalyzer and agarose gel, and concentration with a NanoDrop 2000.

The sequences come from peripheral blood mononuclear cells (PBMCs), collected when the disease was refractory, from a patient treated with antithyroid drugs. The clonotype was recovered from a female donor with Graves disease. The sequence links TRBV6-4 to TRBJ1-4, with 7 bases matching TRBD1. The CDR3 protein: CASSPRQGHEKLFF. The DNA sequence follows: TGTGCCAGCAGCCCTAGACAGGGCCATGAAAAACTGTTTTTT.